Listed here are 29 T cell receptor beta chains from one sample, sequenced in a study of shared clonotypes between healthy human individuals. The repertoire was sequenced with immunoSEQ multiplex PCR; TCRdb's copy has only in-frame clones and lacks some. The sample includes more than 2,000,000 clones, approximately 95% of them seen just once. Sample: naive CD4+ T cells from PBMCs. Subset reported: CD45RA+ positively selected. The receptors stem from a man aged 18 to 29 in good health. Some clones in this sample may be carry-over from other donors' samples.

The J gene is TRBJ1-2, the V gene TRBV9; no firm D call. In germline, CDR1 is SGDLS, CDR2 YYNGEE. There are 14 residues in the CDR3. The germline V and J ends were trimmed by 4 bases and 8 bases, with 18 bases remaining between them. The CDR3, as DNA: TGTGCCAGCAGCACCCGGGTCCAATCGGGCGGCTACACCTTC. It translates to CASSTRVQSGGYTF. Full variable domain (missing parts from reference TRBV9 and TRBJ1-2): DSGVTQTPKHLITATGQRVTLRCSPRSGDLSVYWYQQSLDQGLQFLIQYYNGEERAKGNILERFSAQQFPDLHSELNLSSLELGDSALYFCASSTRVQSGGYTFGSGTRLTVV.

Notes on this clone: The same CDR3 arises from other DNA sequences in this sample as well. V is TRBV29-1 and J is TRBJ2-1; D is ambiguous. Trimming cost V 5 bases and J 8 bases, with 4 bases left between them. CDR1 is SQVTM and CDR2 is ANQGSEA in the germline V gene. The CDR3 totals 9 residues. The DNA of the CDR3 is TGCAGCGTTTCCGATGAGCAGTTCTTC. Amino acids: CSVSDEQFF.

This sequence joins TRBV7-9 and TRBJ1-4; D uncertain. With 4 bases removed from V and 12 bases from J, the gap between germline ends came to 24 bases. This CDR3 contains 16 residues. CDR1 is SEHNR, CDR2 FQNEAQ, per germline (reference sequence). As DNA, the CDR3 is TGTGCCAGCAGCTCTGCCTTCCCTCGGGAAGCTGATGAACTGTTTTTT. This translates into CASSSAFPREADELFF.

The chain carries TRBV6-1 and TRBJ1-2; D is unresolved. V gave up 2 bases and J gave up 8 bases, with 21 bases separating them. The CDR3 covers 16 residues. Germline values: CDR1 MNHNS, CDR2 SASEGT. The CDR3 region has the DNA TGTGCCAGCAGTGAAAGTCCCAAGGGAACCAATGAGGGCTACACCTTC. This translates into CASSESPKGTNEGYTF.

CDR3 residues: CASSLASGNTDTQYF. DNA for the CDR3: TGTGCCAGCAGTTTAGCTAGCGGAAACACAGATACGCAGTATTTT. J is TRBJ2-3 and V is TRBV27; 7 bases match TRBD2. Germline values: CDR1 MNHEY, CDR2 SMNVEV (reference sequence). CDR3 length equals 15 residues. Trimming at V came to 2 bases and at J to 2 bases, leaving 4 bases not matched to a gene.

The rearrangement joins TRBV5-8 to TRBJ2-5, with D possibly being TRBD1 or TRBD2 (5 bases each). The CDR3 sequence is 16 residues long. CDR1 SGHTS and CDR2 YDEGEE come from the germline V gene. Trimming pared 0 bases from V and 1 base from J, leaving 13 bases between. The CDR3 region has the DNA TGTGCCAGCAGCTTGGGGGTGGGGCTAGCCCAAGAGACCCAGTACTTC. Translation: CASSLGVGLAQETQYF.

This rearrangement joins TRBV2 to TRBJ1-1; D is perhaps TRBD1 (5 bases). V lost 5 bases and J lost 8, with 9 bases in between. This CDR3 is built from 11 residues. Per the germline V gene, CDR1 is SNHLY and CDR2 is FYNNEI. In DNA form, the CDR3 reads TGTGCCAGCAGTTATGACAGAGAAGCTTTCTTT. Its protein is CASSYDREAFF.

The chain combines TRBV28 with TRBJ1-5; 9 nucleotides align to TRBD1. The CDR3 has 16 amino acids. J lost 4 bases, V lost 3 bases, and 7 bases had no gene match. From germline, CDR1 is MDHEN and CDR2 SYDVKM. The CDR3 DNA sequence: TGTGCCAGCAGTTTTTACGGGACAGGGAAAAATCAGCCCCAGCATTTT. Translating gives CASSFYGTGKNQPQHF.

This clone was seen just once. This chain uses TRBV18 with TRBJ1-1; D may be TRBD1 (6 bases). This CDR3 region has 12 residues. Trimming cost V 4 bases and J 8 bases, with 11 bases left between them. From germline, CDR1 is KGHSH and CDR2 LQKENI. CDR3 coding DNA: TGTGCCAGCTCACAGGGGGTCGGGGAAGCTTTCTTT. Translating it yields CASSQGVGEAFF.

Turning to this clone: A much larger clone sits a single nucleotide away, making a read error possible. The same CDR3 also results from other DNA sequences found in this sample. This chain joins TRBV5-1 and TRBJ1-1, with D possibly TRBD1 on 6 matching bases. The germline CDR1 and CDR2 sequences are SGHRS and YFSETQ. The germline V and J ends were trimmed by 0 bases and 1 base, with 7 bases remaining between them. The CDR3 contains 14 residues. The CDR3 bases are TGCGCCAGCAGCTTGGCACAGGGGAACACTGAAGCTTTCTTT. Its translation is CASSLAQGNTEAFF.

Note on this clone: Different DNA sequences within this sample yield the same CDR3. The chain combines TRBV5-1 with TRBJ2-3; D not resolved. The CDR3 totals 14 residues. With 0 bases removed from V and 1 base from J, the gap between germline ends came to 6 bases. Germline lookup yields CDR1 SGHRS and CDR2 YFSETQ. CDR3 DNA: TGCGCCAGCAGCTTGGCTCAGGGCACAGATACGCAGTATTTT. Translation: CASSLAQGTDTQYF.

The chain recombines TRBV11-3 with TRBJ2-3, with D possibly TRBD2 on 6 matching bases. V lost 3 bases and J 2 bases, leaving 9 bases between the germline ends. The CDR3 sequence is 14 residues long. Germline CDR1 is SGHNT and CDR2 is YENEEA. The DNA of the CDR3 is TGTGCCAGCAGCTTTTCGGGAGCCACAGATACGCAGTATTTT. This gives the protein CASSFSGATDTQYF. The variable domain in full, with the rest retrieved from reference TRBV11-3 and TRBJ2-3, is EAGVVQSPRYKIIEKKQPVAFWCNPISGHNTLYWYLQNLGQGPELLIRYENEEAVDDSQLPKDRFSAERLKGVDSTLKIQPAELGDSAVYLCASSFSGATDTQYFGPGTRLTVL.

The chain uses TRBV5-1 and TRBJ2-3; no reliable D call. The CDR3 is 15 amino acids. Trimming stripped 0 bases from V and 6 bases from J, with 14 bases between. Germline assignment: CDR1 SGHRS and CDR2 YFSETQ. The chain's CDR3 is CASSLAYGPVDTQYF. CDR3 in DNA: TGCGCCAGCAGCTTGGCCTATGGGCCTGTGGATACGCAGTATTTT.

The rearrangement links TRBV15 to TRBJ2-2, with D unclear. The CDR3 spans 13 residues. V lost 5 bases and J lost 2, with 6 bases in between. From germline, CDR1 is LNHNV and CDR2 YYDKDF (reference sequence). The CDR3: CATSLLNTGELFF. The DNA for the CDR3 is TGTGCCACCAGCCTTCTAAACACCGGGGAGCTGTTTTTT.

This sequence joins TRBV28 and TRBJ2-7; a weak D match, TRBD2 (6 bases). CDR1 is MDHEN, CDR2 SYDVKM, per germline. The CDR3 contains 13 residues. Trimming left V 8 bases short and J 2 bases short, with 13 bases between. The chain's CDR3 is CASRRLVPYEQYF. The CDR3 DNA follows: TGTGCCAGCCGGAGACTAGTGCCCTACGAGCAGTACTTC.

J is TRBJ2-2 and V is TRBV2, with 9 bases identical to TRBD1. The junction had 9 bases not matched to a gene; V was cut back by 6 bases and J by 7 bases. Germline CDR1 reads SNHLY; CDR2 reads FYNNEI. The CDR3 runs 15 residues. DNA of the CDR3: TGTGCCAGCAGGATACAGGGGGCGAGTGGCGGGGAGCTGTTTTTT. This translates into CASRIQGASGGELFF.

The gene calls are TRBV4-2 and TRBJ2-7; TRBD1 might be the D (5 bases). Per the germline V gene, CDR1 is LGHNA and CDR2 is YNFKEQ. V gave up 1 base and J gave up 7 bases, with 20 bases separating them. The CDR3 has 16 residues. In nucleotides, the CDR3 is TGTGCCAGCAGCCAAGGAACAGCGCCTCAACCAGGGGAGCAGTACTTC. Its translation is CASSQGTAPQPGEQYF.

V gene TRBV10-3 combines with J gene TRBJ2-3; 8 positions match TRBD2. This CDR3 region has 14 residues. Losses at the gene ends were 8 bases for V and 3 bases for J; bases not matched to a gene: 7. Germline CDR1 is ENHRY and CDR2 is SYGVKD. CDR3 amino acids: CAIESGRRTDTQYF. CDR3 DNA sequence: TGTGCCATCGAGAGCGGGAGAAGGACAGATACGCAGTATTTT.

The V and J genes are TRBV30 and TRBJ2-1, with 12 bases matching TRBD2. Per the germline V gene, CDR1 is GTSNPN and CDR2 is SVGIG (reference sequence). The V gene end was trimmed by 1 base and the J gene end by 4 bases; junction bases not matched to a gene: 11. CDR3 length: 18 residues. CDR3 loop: CAWSGQGTTSGGYNEQFF. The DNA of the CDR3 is TGTGCCTGGAGTGGACAGGGAACGACTAGCGGGGGTTACAATGAGCAGTTCTTC.

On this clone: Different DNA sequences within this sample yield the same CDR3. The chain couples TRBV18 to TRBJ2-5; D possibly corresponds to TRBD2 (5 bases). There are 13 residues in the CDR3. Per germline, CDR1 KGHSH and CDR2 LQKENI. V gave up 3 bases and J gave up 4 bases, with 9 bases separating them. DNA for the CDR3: TGTGCCAGCTCACCCGGACTGGCAGAGACCCAGTACTTC. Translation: CASSPGLAETQYF.

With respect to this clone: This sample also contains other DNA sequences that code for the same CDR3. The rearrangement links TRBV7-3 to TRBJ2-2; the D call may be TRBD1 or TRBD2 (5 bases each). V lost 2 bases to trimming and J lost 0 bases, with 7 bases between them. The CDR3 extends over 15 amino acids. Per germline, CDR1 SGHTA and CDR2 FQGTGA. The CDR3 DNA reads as TGTGCCAGCAGCTTAGGGACGGCGAACACCGGGGAGCTGTTTTTT. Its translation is CASSLGTANTGELFF.

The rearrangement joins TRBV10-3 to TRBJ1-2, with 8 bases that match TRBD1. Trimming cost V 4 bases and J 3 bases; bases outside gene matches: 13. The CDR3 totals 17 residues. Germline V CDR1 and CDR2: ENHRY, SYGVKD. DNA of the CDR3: TGTGCCATCAGTGGGCTGCTGGGGACAGGAGGCGACTATGGCTACACCTTC. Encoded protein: CAISGLLGTGGDYGYTF.

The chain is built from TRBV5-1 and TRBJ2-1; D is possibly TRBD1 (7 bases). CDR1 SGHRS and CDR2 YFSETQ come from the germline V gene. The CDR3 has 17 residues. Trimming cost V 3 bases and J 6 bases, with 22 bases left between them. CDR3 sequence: CASSYWGLQGGGNEQFF. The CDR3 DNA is TGCGCCAGCAGCTATTGGGGTTTGCAGGGGGGCGGCAATGAGCAGTTCTTC.

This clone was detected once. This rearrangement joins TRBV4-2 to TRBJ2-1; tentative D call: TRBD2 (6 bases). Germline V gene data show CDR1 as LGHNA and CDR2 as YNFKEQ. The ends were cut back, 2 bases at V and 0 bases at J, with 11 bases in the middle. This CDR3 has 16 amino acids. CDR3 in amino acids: CASSQHDGSSYNEQFF. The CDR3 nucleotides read TGTGCCAGCAGCCAACATGACGGGAGCTCCTACAATGAGCAGTTCTTC.

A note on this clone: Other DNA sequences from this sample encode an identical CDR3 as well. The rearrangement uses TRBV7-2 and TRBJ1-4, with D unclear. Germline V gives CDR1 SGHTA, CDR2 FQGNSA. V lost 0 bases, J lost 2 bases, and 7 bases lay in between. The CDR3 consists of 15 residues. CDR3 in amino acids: CASSLAGATNEKLFF. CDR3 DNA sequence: TGTGCCAGCAGCTTAGCAGGCGCCACTAATGAAAAACTGTTTTTT.

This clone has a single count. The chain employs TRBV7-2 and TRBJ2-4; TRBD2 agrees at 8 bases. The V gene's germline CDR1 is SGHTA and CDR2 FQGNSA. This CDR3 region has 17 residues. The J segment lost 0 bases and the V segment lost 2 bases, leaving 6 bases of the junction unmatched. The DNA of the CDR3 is TGTGCCAGCAGCTTAATACTAGCGGAGCTAGCCAAAAACATTCAGTACTTC. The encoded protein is CASSLILAELAKNIQYF.

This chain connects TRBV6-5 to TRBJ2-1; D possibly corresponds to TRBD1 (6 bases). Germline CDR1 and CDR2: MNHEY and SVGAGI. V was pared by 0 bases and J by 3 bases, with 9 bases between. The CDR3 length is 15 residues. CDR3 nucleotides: TGTGCCAGCAGTTACTCGGGACAAATCTACAATGAGCAGTTCTTC. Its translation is CASSYSGQIYNEQFF.

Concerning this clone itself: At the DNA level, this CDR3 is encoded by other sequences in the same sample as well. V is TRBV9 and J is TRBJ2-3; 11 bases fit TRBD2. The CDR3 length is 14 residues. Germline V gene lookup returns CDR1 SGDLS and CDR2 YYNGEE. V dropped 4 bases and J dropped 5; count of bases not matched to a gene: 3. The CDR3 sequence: CASSTGTSGDTQYF. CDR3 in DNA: TGTGCCAGCAGCACCGGGACTAGCGGAGATACGCAGTATTTT. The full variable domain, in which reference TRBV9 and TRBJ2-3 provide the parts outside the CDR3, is DSGVTQTPKHLITATGQRVTLRCSPRSGDLSVYWYQQSLDQGLQFLIQYYNGEERAKGNILERFSAQQFPDLHSELNLSSLELGDSALYFCASSTGTSGDTQYFGPGTRLTVL.

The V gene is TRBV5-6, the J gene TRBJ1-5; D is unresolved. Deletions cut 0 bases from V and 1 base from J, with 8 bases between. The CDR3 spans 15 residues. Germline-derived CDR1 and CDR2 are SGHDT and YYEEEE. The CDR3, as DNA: TGTGCCAGCAGCTTGGCTTTGGGGAGCAATCAGCCCCAGCATTTT. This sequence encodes CASSLALGSNQPQHF.